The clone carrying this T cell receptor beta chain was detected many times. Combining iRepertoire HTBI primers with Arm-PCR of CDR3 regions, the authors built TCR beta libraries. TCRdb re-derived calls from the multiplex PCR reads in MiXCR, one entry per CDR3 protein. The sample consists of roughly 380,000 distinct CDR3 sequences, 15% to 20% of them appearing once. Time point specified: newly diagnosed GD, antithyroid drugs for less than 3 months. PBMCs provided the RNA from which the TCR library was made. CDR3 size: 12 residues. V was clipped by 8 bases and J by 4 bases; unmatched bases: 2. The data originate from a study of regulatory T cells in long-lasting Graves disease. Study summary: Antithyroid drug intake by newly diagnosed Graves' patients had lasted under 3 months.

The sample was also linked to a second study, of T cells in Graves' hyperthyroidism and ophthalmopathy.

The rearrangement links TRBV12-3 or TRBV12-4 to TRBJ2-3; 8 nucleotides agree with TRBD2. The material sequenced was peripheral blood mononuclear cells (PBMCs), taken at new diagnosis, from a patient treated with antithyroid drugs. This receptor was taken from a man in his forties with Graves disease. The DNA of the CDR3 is TGTGCCAGCCGGGGGGGGGCAGATACGCAGTATTTT. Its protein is CASRGGADTQYF.